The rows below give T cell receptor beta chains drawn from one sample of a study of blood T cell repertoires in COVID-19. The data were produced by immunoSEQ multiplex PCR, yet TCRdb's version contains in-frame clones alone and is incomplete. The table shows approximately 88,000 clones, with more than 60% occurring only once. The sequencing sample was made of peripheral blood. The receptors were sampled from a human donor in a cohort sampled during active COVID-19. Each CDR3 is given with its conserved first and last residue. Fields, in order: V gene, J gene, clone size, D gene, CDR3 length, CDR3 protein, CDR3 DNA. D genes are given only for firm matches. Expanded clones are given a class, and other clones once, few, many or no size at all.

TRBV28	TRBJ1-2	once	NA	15	CASSPPGGAQGGYTF	TGTGCCAGCAGTCCCCCCGGAGGCGCCCAGGGGGGCTACACCTTC
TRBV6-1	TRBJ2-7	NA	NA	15	CASSHPPATGYEQYF	TGTGCCAGCAGTCACCCCCCGGCGACGGGCTACGAGCAGTACTTC
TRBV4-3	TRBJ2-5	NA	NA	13	CASSQSGKETQYF	TGCGCCAGCAGCCAGAGCGGTAAAGAGACCCAGTACTTC
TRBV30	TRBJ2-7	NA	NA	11	CAWRVGSEQYF	TGTGCCTGGAGAGTAGGGAGCGAGCAGTACTTC
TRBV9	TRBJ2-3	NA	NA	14	CASSLGHGGDTQYF	TGTGCCAGCAGCTTGGGGCATGGTGGAGATACGCAGTATTTT
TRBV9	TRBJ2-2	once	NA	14	CASSVAGGTGELFF	TGTGCCAGCAGCGTAGCCGGCGGCACCGGGGAGCTGTTTTTT
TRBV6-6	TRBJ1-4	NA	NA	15	CASSYSDRRNEKLFF	TGTGCCAGCAGTTACTCGGACAGAAGAAATGAAAAACTGTTTTTT
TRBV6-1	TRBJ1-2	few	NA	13	CASSEPRGNGYTF	TGTGCCAGCAGTGAGCCTAGGGGAAATGGCTACACCTTC
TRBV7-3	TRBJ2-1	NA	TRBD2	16	CASSRDAAGVGNEQFF	TGTGCCAGCAGCCGTGACGCGGCGGGAGTGGGTAATGAGCAGTTCTTC
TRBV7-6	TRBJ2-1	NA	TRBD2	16	CASSLPWGGKYNEQFF	TGTGCCAGCAGCTTACCTTGGGGAGGGAAGTACAATGAGCAGTTCTTC
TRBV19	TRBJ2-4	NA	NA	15	CASSLTGRAKNIQYF	TGTGCCAGTAGCTTGACAGGGAGGGCCAAAAACATTCAGTACTTC
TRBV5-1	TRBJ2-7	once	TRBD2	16	CASSLEGLATSYEQYF	TGCGCCAGCAGCTTGGAAGGACTAGCGACGTCCTACGAGCAGTACTTC
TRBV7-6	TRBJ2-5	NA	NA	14	CASSISGEKETQYF	TGTGCCAGCTCCATCAGCGGTGAGAAAGAGACCCAGTACTTC
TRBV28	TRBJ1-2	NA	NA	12	CASSLGNRGYTF	TGTGCCAGCAGTTTGGGCAATCGGGGCTACACCTTC
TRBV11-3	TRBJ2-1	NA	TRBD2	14	CASSSGLAGREQFF	TGTGCCAGCAGCTCCGGACTAGCGGGAAGGGAGCAGTTCTTC
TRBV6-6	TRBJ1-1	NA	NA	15	CASTPQGGRNTEAFF	TGTGCCAGCACCCCCCAAGGAGGACGTAACACTGAAGCTTTCTTT
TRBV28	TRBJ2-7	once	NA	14	CASSLEVQLYEQYF	TGTGCCAGCAGTTTAGAGGTCCAACTCTACGAGCAGTACTTC
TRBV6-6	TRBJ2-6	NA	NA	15	CASSYPGSGANVLTF	TGTGCCAGCAGTTACCCAGGCTCTGGGGCCAACGTCCTGACTTTC
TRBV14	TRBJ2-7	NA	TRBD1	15	CASSLRPGQGDEQYF	TGTGCCAGCAGTCTGAGACCGGGACAGGGCGACGAGCAGTACTTC
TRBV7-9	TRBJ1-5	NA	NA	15	CASSSLGDSNQPQHF	TGTGCCAGCAGCAGCCTCGGGGATAGCAATCAGCCCCAGCATTTT
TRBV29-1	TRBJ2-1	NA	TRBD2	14	CSALGTSGYNEQFF	TGCAGCGCCCTCGGGACTAGCGGATACAATGAGCAGTTCTTC
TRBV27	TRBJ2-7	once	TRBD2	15	CASSLSWGGDYEQYF	TGTGCCAGCAGTTTATCGTGGGGAGGGGACTACGAGCAGTACTTC
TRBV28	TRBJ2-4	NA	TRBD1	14	CASSSPGQVNIQYF	TGTGCCAGCAGTTCCCCGGGACAGGTGAACATTCAGTACTTC
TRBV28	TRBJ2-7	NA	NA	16	CASSLPPGGRSYEQYF	TGTGCCAGCAGTTTACCCCCCGGAGGGAGATCATACGAGCAGTACTTC
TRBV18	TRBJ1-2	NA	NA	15	CASSPQPFEDYGYTF	TGTGCCAGCTCACCCCAACCCTTTGAGGACTATGGCTACACCTTC
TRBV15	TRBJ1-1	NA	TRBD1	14	CATSRGQGTTEAFF	TGTGCCACCAGCAGAGGACAGGGGACCACTGAAGCTTTCTTT
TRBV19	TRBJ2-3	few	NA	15	CASKYREQFTDTQYF	TGTGCCAGTAAATACCGGGAACAATTCACAGATACGCAGTATTTT
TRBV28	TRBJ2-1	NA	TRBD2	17	CASSFPLGGRIDNEQFF	TGTGCCAGCAGTTTCCCCTTAGGCGGGAGAATCGACAATGAGCAGTTCTTC
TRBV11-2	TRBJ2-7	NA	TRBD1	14	CASSLAGGSYEQYF	TGTGCCAGCAGCTTAGCAGGGGGCTCCTACGAGCAGTACTTC
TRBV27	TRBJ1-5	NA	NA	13	CASSLGSNQPQHF	TGTGCCAGCAGTTTAGGCTCAAATCAGCCCCAGCATTTT
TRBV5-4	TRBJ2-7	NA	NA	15	CASSPSRELPYEQYF	TGTGCCAGCAGCCCCTCACGGGAGCTACCCTACGAGCAGTACTTC
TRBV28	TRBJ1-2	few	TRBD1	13	CATRGDRGRGYTF	TGTGCCACCAGGGGGGACAGGGGGCGAGGCTACACCTTC
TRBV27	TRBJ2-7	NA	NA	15	CASSLRGNRKGEQYF	TGTGCCAGCAGTTTACGCGGGAATCGCAAAGGCGAGCAGTACTTC
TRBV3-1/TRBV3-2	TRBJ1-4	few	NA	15	CASSQDTGANEKLFF	TGTGCCAGCAGCCAAGATACCGGGGCTAATGAAAAACTGTTTTTT
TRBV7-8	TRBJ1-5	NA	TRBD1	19	CASSASLGQGAASNQPQHF	TGTGCCAGCAGCGCTTCATTGGGACAGGGGGCCGCTAGCAATCAGCCCCAGCATTTT
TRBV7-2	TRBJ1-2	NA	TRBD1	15	CASSSPTGGQYGYTF	TGTGCCAGCAGCTCACCGACAGGGGGCCAGTATGGCTACACCTTC
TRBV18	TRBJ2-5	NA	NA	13	CASSPPVRETQYF	TGTGCCAGCTCACCACCGGTCAGGGAGACCCAGTACTTC
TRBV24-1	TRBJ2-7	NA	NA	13	CATSDPGADEQYF	TGTGCCACCAGTGATCCAGGGGCAGACGAGCAGTACTTC
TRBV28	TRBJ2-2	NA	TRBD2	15	CASSFVAGNTGELFF	TGTGCCAGCAGTTTTGTAGCGGGAAACACCGGGGAGCTGTTTTTT
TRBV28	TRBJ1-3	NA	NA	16	CASGSPFRVSGNTIYF	TGTGCCAGCGGATCCCCTTTTCGGGTTTCTGGAAACACCATATATTTT
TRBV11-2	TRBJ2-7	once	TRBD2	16	CASSIIAGGVPYEQYF	TGTGCCAGCAGTATTATAGCGGGAGGAGTCCCCTACGAGCAGTACTTC
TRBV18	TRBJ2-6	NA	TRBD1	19	CASSPRRTGHERWANVLTF	TGTGCCAGCTCACCCCGAAGGACAGGGCATGAGCGTTGGGCCAACGTCCTGACTTTC
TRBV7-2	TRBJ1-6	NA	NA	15	CASSLTGSYNSPLHF	TGTGCCAGCAGCTTAACAGGGTCCTATAATTCACCCCTCCACTTT
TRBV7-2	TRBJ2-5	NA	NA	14	CASSALFAQETQYF	TGTGCCAGCAGCGCACTTTTTGCTCAAGAGACCCAGTACTTC
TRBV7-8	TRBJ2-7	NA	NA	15	CASSFKDGSWYEQYF	TGTGCCAGCAGCTTTAAGGATGGGAGCTGGTACGAGCAGTACTTC
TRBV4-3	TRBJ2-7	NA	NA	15	CASSQGAGSSYEQYF	TGCGCCAGCAGCCAAGGTGCGGGGAGCTCCTACGAGCAGTACTTC
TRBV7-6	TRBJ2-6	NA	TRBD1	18	CASSLARGLGAGANVLTF	TGTGCCAGCAGCTTAGCCAGGGGGCTAGGGGCTGGGGCCAACGTCCTGACTTTC
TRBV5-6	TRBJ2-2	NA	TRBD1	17	CASSLAGGTGGSGELFF	TGTGCCAGCAGCTTGGCAGGGGGGACAGGGGGCAGCGGGGAGCTGTTTTTT
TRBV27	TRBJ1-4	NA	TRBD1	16	CASTQPGTATNEKLFF	TGTGCCAGCACTCAACCGGGGACAGCAACTAATGAAAAACTGTTTTTT
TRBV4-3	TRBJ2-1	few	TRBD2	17	CASSPRTSGSWVNEQFF	TGCGCCAGCAGCCCCCGGACTAGCGGGAGTTGGGTCAATGAGCAGTTCTTC
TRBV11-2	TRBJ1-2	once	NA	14	CASSLGTPNYGYTF	TGTGCCAGCAGCTTAGGGACACCGAACTATGGCTACACCTTC
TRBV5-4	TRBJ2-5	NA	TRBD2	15	CASSLEKLAGETQYF	TGTGCCAGCAGCTTGGAGAAACTAGCGGGAGAGACCCAGTACTTC
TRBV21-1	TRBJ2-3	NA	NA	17	CASSKVSLAGCTDTQYF	TGTGCCAGCAGCAAAGTTTCCCTAGCGGGTTGCACAGATACGCAGTATTTT
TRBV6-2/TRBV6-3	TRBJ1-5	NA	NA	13	CASSFDFNQPQHF	TGTGCCAGCAGCTTCGACTTCAATCAGCCCCAGCATTTT
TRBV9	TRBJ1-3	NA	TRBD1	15	CASSVQGVTGNTIYF	TGTGCCAGCAGCGTACAGGGGGTCACTGGAAACACCATATATTTT
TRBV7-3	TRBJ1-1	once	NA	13	CASSPVVGGAAFF	TGTGCCAGCAGCCCCGTTGTTGGGGGGGCAGCTTTCTTT
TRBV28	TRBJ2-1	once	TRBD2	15	CASSSQLAVYNEQFF	TGTGCCAGCAGTTCGCAACTAGCGGTCTACAATGAGCAGTTCTTC